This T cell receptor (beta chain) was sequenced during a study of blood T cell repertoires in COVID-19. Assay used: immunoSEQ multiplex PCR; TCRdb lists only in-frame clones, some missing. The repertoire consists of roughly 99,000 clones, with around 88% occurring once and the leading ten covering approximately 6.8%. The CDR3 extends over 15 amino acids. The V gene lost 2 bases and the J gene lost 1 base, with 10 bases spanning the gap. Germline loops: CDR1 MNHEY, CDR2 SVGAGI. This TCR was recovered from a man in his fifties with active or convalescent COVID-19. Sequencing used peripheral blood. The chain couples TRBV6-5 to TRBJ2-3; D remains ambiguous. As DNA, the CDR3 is TGTGCCAGCAGTTACGGTCCAGGTCGCACAGATACGCAGTATTTT. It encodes CASSYGPGRTDTQYF.